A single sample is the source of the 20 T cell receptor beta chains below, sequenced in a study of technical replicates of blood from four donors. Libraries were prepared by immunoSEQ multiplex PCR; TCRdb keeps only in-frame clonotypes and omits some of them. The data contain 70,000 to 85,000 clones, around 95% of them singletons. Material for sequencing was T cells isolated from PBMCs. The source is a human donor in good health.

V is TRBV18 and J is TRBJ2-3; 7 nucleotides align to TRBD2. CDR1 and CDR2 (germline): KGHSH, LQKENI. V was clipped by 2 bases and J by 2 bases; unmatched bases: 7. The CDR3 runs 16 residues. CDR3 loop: CASSPTGLGATDTQYF. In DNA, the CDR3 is TGTGCCAGCTCACCAACTGGACTAGGGGCCACAGATACGCAGTATTTT.

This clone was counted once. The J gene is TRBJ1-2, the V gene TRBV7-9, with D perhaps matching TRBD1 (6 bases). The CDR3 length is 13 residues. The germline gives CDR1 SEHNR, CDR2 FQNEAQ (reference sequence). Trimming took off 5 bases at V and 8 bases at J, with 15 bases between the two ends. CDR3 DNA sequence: TGTGCCAGCAGCCCGAGAACAGGGAACGGCTACACCTTC. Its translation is CASSPRTGNGYTF.

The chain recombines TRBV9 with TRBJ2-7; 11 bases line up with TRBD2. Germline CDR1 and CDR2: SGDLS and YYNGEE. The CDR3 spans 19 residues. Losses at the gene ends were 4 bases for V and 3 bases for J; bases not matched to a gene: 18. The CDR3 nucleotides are TGTGCCAGCAGCCACCCGAGGGTAGCGGGAGGGCTACTATACTACGAGCAGTACTTC. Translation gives CASSHPRVAGGLLYYEQYF. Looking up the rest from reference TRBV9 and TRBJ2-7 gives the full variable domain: DSGVTQTPKHLITATGQRVTLRCSPRSGDLSVYWYQQSLDQGLQFLIQYYNGEERAKGNILERFSAQQFPDLHSELNLSSLELGDSALYFCASSHPRVAGGLLYYEQYFGPGTRLTVT.

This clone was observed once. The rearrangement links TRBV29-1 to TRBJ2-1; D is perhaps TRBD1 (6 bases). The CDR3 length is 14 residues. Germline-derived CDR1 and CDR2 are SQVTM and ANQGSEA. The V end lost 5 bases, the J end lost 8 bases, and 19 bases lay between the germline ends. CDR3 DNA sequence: TGCAGCGTTTTTTCAGGGGAAAGGGCCGATGAGCAGTTCTTC. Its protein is CSVFSGERADEQFF.

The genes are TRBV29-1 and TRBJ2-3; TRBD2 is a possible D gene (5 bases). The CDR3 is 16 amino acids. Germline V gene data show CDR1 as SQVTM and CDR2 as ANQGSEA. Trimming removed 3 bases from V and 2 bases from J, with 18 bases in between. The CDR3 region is CSVETKGRRNTDTQYF. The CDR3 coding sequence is TGCAGCGTTGAGACGAAAGGCAGGAGGAACACAGATACGCAGTATTTT.

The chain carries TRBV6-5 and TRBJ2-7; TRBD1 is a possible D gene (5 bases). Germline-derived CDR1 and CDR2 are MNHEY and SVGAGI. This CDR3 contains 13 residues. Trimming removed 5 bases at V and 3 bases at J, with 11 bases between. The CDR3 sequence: CASSAQGFYEQYF. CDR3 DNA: TGTGCCAGCAGTGCGCAGGGTTTCTACGAGCAGTACTTC.

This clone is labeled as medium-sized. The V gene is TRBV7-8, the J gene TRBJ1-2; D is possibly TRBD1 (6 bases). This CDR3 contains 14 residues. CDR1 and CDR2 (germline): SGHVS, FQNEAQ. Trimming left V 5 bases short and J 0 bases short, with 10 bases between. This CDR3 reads CASSPTGSNYGYTF. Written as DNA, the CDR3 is TGTGCCAGCAGCCCGACAGGCTCTAACTATGGCTACACCTTC. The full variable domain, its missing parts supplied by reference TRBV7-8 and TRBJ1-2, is GAGVSQSPRYKVAKRGQDVALRCDPISGHVSLFWYQQALGQGPEFLTYFQNEAQLDKSGLPSDRFFAERPEGSVSTLKIQRTQQEDSAVYLCASSPTGSNYGYTFGSGTRLTVV.

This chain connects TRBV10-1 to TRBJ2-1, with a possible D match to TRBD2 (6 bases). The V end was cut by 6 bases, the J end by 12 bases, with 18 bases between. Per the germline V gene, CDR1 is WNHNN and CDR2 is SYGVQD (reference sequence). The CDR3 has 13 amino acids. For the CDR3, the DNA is TGCGCCAGCAGCCGGGACTCCCTGTGGGGGCAGTTCTTC. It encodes CASSRDSLWGQFF.

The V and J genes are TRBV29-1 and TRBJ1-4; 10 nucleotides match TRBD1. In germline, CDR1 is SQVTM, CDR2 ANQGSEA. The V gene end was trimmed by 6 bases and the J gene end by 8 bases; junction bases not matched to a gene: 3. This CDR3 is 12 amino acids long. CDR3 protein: CSVGTGAEKLFF. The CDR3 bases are TGCAGCGTAGGGACAGGGGCCGAAAAACTGTTTTTT. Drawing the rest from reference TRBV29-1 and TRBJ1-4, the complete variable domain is SAVISQKPSRDICQRGTSLTIQCQVDSQVTMMFWYRQQPGQSLTLIATANQGSEATYESGFVIDKFPISRPNLTFSTLTVSNMSPEDSSIYLCSVGTGAEKLFFGSGTQLSVL.

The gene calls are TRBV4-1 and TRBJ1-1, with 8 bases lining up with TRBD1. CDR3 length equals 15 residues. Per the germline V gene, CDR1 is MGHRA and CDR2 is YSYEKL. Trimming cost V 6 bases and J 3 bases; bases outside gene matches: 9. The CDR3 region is CASSLRGQGDTEAFF. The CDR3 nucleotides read TGCGCCAGCAGTCTCAGGGGGCAGGGGGACACTGAAGCTTTCTTT.

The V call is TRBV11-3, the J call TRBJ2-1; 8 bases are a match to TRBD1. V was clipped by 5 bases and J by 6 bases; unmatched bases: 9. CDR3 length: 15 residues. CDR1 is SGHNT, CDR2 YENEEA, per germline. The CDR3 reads CASSQHRDRTNEQFF. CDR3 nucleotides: TGTGCCAGCAGCCAACACCGGGACAGGACCAATGAGCAGTTCTTC.

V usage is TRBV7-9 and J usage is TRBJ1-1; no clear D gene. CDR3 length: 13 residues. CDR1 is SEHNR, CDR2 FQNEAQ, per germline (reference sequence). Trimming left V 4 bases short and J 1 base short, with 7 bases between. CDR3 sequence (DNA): TGTGCCAGCAGCTGGAGCGAGAACACTGAAGCTTTCTTT. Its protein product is CASSWSENTEAFF.

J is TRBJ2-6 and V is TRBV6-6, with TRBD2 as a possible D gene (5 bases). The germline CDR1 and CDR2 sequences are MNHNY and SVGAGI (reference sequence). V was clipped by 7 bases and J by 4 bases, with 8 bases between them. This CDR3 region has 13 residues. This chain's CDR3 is CASTLAGANVLTF. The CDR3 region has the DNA TGTGCCAGCACCCTAGCCGGGGCCAACGTCCTGACTTTC.

CDR3 sequence (DNA): TGTGCCAGCAGCAAACGCCCTCGGACAGGGCACGAGCAGTACTTC. Its protein is CASSKRPRTGHEQYF. V usage is TRBV21-1 and J usage is TRBJ2-7; TRBD1 is taken as the D call from the table, unchecked against the DNA. TRBV21-1 is deemed a pseudogene. The CDR3 runs to 15 residues.

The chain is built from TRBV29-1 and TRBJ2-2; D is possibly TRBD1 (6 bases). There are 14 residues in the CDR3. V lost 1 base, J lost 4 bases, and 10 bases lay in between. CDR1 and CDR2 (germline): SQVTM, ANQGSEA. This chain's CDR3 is CSVEGQGSTGELFF. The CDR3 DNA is TGCAGCGTTGAAGGGCAGGGGTCCACCGGGGAGCTGTTTTTT.

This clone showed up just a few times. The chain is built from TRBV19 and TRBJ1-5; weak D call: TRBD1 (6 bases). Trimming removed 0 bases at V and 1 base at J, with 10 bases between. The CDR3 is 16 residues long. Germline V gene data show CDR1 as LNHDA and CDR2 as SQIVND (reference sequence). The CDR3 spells CASSIDRQESNQPQHF. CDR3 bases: TGTGCCAGTAGTATAGATCGACAGGAGAGCAATCAGCCCCAGCATTTT.

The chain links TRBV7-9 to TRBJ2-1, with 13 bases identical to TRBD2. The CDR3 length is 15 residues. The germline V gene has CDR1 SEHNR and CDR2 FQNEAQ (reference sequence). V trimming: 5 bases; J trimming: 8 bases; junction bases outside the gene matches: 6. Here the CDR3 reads CASSPTSGGAYEQFF. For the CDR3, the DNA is TGTGCCAGCAGCCCAACTAGCGGGGGGGCCTATGAGCAGTTCTTC.

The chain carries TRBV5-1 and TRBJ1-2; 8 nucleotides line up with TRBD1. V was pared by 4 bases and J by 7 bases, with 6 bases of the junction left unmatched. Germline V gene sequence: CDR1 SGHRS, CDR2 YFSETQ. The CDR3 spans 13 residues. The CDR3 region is CASSPDRDTGYTF. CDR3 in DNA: TGCGCCAGCAGCCCGGACAGGGACACTGGCTACACCTTC. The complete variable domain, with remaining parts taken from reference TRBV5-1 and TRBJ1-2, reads KAGVTQTPRYLIKTRGQQVTLSCSPISGHRSVSWYQQTPGQGLQFLFEYFSETQRNKGNFPGRFSGRQFSNSRSEMNVSTLELGDSALYLCASSPDRDTGYTFGSGTRLTVV.

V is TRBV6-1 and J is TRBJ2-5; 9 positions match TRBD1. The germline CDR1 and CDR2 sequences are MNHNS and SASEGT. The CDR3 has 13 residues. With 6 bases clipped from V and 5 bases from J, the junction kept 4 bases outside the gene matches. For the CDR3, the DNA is TGTGCCAGCAGGAGGACAGGGGAGGAGACCCAGTACTTC. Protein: CASRRTGEETQYF.

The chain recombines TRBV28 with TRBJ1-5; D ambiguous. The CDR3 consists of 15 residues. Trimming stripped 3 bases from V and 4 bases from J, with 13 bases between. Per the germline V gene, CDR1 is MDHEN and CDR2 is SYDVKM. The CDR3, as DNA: TGTGCCAGCAGTTTGCACAGCCTCCTTAATCAGCCCCAGCATTTT. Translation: CASSLHSLLNQPQHF.